The clone carrying this T cell receptor beta chain was picked up one time. Its antigen is not known. The protocol was immunoSEQ multiplex PCR, while the TCRdb copy is restricted to in-frame clones and leaves out a portion. In the table there are 99,000 or so clones, 70% to 90% of which are singletons. Germline assignment: CDR1 SEHNR and CDR2 FQNEAQ (reference sequence). The V gene lost 1 base and the J gene lost 3 bases, with 9 bases spanning the gap. The CDR3 covers 14 residues. The data derive from a study of T cell responses to AZD1222 COVID-19 vaccine. Study observations and caveats: Close to half of spike-specific TCRs reportedly recognize unmutated variant regions. A rise in Spike-specific TCR breadth and depth followed two AZD1222 doses.

Sample: peripheral blood, taken on day 0 of AZD1222 vaccination. V is TRBV7-9 and J is TRBJ1-2; no definite D call. This sequence originates from an adult in good health. Written as DNA, the CDR3 is TGTGCCAGCAGCTTAGTTCCTGAGGACTATGGCTACACCTTC. It codes for CASSLVPEDYGYTF.